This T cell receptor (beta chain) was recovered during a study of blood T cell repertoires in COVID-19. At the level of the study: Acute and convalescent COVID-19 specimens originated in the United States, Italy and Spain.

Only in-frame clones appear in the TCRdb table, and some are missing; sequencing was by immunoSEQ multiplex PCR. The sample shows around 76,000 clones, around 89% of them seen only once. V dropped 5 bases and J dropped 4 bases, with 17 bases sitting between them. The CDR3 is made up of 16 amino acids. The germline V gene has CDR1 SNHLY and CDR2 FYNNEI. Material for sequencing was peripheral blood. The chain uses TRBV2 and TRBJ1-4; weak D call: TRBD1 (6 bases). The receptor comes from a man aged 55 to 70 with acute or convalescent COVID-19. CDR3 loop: CASSLAQGQVNEKLFF. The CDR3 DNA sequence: TGTGCCAGCAGTCTGGCACAGGGTCAAGTTAATGAAAAACTGTTTTTT. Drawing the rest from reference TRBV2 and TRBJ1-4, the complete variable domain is EPEVTQTPSHQVTQMGQEVILRCVPISNHLYFYWYRQILGQKVEFLVSFYNNEISEKSEIFDDQFSVERPDGSNFTLKIRSTKLEDSAMYFCASSLAQGQVNEKLFFGSGTQLSVL.